Shown below are 25 T cell receptor beta chains from a single sample sequenced in a study of T cell responses to AZD1222 COVID-19 vaccine. The method was immunoSEQ multiplex PCR; TCRdb's version includes in-frame clones alone and lacks a portion of them. The sample has 80,000 or so clones, roughly 87% seen once; the top ten hold about 1.6%. Sequencing was performed on peripheral blood, taken on day 0 of AZD1222 vaccination. Source of these receptors: an adult in good health.

The chain uses TRBV5-4 and TRBJ1-1; weak D call: TRBD1 (6 bases). The V gene lost 4 bases and the J gene lost 6 bases, with 13 bases spanning the gap. There are 13 residues in the CDR3. Looked up from germline, CDR1 is SGHNT and CDR2 is YYREEE (reference sequence). This CDR3 is CASSLAGVAEAFF. CDR3 nucleotide sequence: TGTGCCAGCAGCCTTGCAGGGGTAGCTGAAGCTTTCTTT.

This CDR3 reads CASSPADREIYYGYTF. The CDR3 DNA follows: TGTGCCAGCTCACCGGCGGACAGGGAGATCTACTATGGCTACACCTTC. This chain uses TRBV18 with TRBJ1-2; TRBD1 agrees at 8 bases. The CDR3 is 16 amino acids. The V segment lost 3 bases and the J segment 3 bases; nucleotides outside the gene matches: 9. The germline V gene encodes CDR1 KGHSH and CDR2 LQKENI.

This rearrangement joins TRBV11-2 to TRBJ1-1; maybe TRBD1 (5 bases). The CDR3 has 15 amino acids. V lost 2 bases and J 0 bases, leaving 10 bases between the germline ends. Germline V gene lookup returns CDR1 SGHAT and CDR2 FQNNGV. The CDR3 is CASSLLAGMNTEAFF. Written as DNA, the CDR3 is TGTGCCAGCAGCTTACTAGCAGGGATGAACACTGAAGCTTTCTTT.

The V and J genes are TRBV7-2 and TRBJ2-5; the match to TRBD1 covers 7 bases. V was pared by 4 bases and J by 5 bases, with 10 bases of the junction left unmatched. Looked up from germline, CDR1 is SGHTA and CDR2 is FQGNSA. The CDR3 has 15 residues. The CDR3 is CASSSYRGLGETQYF. CDR3 DNA: TGTGCCAGCAGCTCGTACAGGGGCCTCGGGGAGACCCAGTACTTC.

The chain carries TRBV6-6 and TRBJ1-5; 8 bases are a match to TRBD1. There are 15 residues in the CDR3. CDR1 is MNHNY, CDR2 SVGAGI, per germline (reference sequence). V was pared by 7 bases and J by 3 bases, with 8 bases of the junction left unmatched. CDR3: CASIPTGAFNQPQHF. The CDR3 nucleotides are TGTGCCAGCATCCCGACAGGGGCCTTCAATCAGCCCCAGCATTTT.

Only one count was recorded for this clone. The chain recombines TRBV2 with TRBJ2-1; D may correspond to TRBD1 or TRBD2 (5 bases each). Trimming stripped 7 bases from V and 7 bases from J, with 14 bases between. Germline lookup yields CDR1 SNHLY and CDR2 FYNNEI. The CDR3 has 13 residues. Here the CDR3 reads CASTRGLRNEQFF. The CDR3 region has the DNA TGTGCCAGCACACGGGGCCTCAGGAATGAGCAGTTCTTC.

The chain couples TRBV24-1 to TRBJ2-2, with D possibly matching TRBD1 (6 bases). CDR1 and CDR2 from the germline V gene are KGHDR and SFDVKD. Trimming left V 7 bases short and J 7 bases short, with 21 bases between. The CDR3 loop spans 16 amino acids. CDR3 amino acids: CATSRRTAPTNGELFF. The DNA for the CDR3 is TGTGCCACCAGCCGAAGGACAGCCCCGACTAACGGGGAGCTGTTTTTT.

Relative to its sample, this clone is medium-sized. J is TRBJ2-1 and V is TRBV4-3; 7 positions agree with TRBD2. Unmatched junction bases numbered 4, after V lost 4 bases and J lost 1 base. The CDR3 totals 15 residues. The germline gives CDR1 LGHNA, CDR2 YSLEER. CDR3 in amino acids: CASSPLATSYNEQFF. For the CDR3, the DNA is TGCGCCAGCAGCCCACTAGCGACGTCCTACAATGAGCAGTTCTTC.

CDR3 nucleotide sequence: TGTGCCGCTCACCGGGACACTCAGAACACTGAAGCTTTCTTT. This encodes CAAHRDTQNTEAFF. The V and J genes are TRBV2 and TRBJ1-1, with D tentatively TRBD1 (6 bases). This CDR3 comprises 14 residues. V was pared by 11 bases and J by 1 base, with 17 bases between. Germline V lookup: CDR1 SNHLY, CDR2 FYNNEI. Combining the CDR3 with reference TRBV2 and TRBJ1-1 gives the whole variable domain EPEVTQTPSHQVTQMGQEVILRCVPISNHLYFYWYRQILGQKVEFLVSFYNNEISEKSEIFDDQFSVERPDGSNFTLKIRSTKLEDSAMYFCAAHRDTQNTEAFFGQGTRLTVV.

This chain joins TRBV6-5 and TRBJ1-4, with D tentatively TRBD1 (5 bases). This CDR3 has 15 amino acids. V shed 6 bases and J shed 0 bases, with 11 bases lying between them. Germline CDR1 reads MNHEY; CDR2 reads SVGAGI. Here the CDR3 DNA reads TGTGCCAGCAGGCGGGACGGGACAACTAATGAAAAACTGTTTTTT. It encodes CASRRDGTTNEKLFF.

The V call is TRBV7-3, the J call TRBJ1-2; 7 nucleotides align to TRBD1. CDR3 length equals 13 residues. Germline V gives CDR1 SGHTA, CDR2 FQGTGA. V lost 5 bases, J lost 4 bases, and 4 bases stayed unmatched. CDR3 sequence: CASSPTGSYGYTF. The CDR3 nucleotides read TGTGCCAGCAGCCCGACAGGGAGCTATGGCTACACCTTC.

The genes are TRBV18 and TRBJ1-1; D call uncertain. The V gene's germline CDR1 is KGHSH and CDR2 LQKENI. The CDR3 sequence is 15 residues long. V lost 2 bases and J 5 bases, leaving 15 bases between the germline ends. The CDR3 DNA is TGTGCCAGCTCACCAACGAGGGAATGGAGGACTGAAGCTTTCTTT. Protein product: CASSPTREWRTEAFF. Looking up the rest from reference TRBV18 and TRBJ1-1 gives the full variable domain: NAGVMQNPRHLVRRRGQEARLRCSPMKGHSHVYWYRQLPEEGLKFMVYLQKENIIDESGMPKERFSAEFPKEGPSILRIQQVVRGDSAAYFCASSPTREWRTEAFFGQGTRLTVV.

The rearrangement joins TRBV6-5 to TRBJ2-1; TRBD2 aligns across 7 bases. Trimming took 7 bases from V and 10 from J; bases not matched to a gene: 16. Germline lookup yields CDR1 MNHEY and CDR2 SVGAGI. The CDR3 runs 15 residues. CDR3 amino acids: CASTGGRAGVDEQFF. In DNA, the CDR3 is TGTGCCAGCACCGGGGGGAGGGCCGGGGTCGACGAGCAGTTCTTC.

As DNA, the CDR3 is TGTGCCAGCAGGTCACTCAAGGGGCCGAACACCGGGGAGCTGTTTTTT. Translation gives CASRSLKGPNTGELFF. V is TRBV11-2 and J is TRBJ2-2; D possibly corresponds to TRBD1 (5 bases). The germline gives CDR1 SGHAT, CDR2 FQNNGV. The germline V and J ends were trimmed by 6 bases and 0 bases, with 14 bases remaining between them. This CDR3 region has 16 residues.

The DNA of the CDR3 is TGTGCCAGCAGCTTAGGGAGACAGACCCGCTCTGGAAACACCATATATTTT. Encoded protein: CASSLGRQTRSGNTIYF. The rearrangement joins TRBV7-6 to TRBJ1-3, with a tentative D call TRBD1 (5 bases). V was trimmed by 1 base and J by 0 bases, leaving 13 bases between them. This CDR3 spans 17 amino acids. Per the germline V gene, CDR1 is SGHVS and CDR2 is FNYEAQ.

This CDR3 reads CASSLFRGTTEAFF. For the CDR3, the DNA is TGTGCCAGCAGTTTATTCCGGGGCACCACTGAAGCTTTCTTT. The rearrangement joins TRBV27 to TRBJ1-1, with D possibly matching TRBD1 (5 bases). V was trimmed by 1 base and J by 4 bases, leaving 10 bases between them. The V gene's germline CDR1 is MNHEY and CDR2 SMNVEV (reference sequence). The CDR3 has 14 amino acids.

The chain recombines TRBV11-2 with TRBJ1-2, with 8 bases fitting TRBD1. Germline V lookup: CDR1 SGHAT, CDR2 FQNNGV. CDR3 length: 14 residues. V shed 5 bases, J shed 6 bases, and the junction held 8 bases outside the gene matches. The CDR3 protein is CASSPGGQGHGYTF. CDR3 DNA sequence: TGTGCCAGCAGCCCGGGTGGACAGGGTCATGGCTACACCTTC.

This rearrangement joins TRBV6-6 to TRBJ1-2; D unresolved. There are 12 residues in the CDR3. V lost 9 bases to trimming and J lost 0 bases, with 8 bases between them. CDR1 and CDR2 from the germline V gene are MNHNY and SVGAGI (reference sequence). CDR3 sequence (DNA): TGTGCCAGTGGAGGTACTAACTATGGCTACACCTTC. Translated: CASGGTNYGYTF.

This clone was detected only a few times. The gene calls are TRBV12-3 or TRBV12-4 and TRBJ2-1; D ambiguous. V lost 5 bases to trimming and J lost 8 bases, with 4 bases between them. The length of the CDR3 is 10 residues. In DNA form, the CDR3 reads TGTGCCAGCAGTCTCGATGAGCAGTTCTTC. This codes for CASSLDEQFF.

The chain has TRBV6-5 and TRBJ1-1; 10 bases agree with TRBD1. The CDR3 is made up of 14 amino acids. J was trimmed by 4 bases and V by 6 bases; bases with no gene match: 5. Germline V CDR1 and CDR2: MNHEY, SVGAGI. Here the CDR3 reads CASRVRDRGTEAFF. In nucleotides, the CDR3 is TGTGCCAGCAGGGTCCGGGACAGGGGCACTGAAGCTTTCTTT.

The V call is TRBV30, the J call TRBJ1-3; 7 bases line up with TRBD1. V lost 1 base, J lost 0 bases, and 3 bases stayed unmatched. Germline lookup yields CDR1 GTSNPN and CDR2 SVGIG (reference sequence). This CDR3 comprises 15 residues. In nucleotides, the CDR3 is TGTGCCTGGAGTGCGGGACAGATCTCTGGAAACACCATATATTTT. Translation: CAWSAGQISGNTIYF.

The rearrangement joins TRBV5-1 to TRBJ2-2, with 8 bases lining up with TRBD1. After removal of 5 bases from V and 4 bases from J, the junction contained 7 bases not matched to a gene. Germline values: CDR1 SGHRS, CDR2 YFSETQ. The CDR3 loop spans 15 amino acids. For the CDR3, the DNA is TGCGCCAGCAGGTCCGGGACAGGCAGCACCGGGGAGCTGTTTTTT. The encoded protein is CASRSGTGSTGELFF.

This chain connects TRBV9 to TRBJ2-1; 9 nucleotides agree with TRBD1. Germline V gives CDR1 SGDLS, CDR2 YYNGEE. V gave up 0 bases and J gave up 6 bases; unmatched junction bases: 10. The length of the CDR3 is 17 residues. Here the CDR3 reads CASSVAIRDRAFNEQFF. DNA for the CDR3: TGTGCCAGCAGCGTAGCAATCCGGGACAGGGCCTTCAATGAGCAGTTCTTC.

The chain recombines TRBV5-1 with TRBJ1-3; D possibly corresponds to TRBD1 (6 bases). Germline V gives CDR1 SGHRS, CDR2 YFSETQ. The CDR3 has 16 residues. V was shortened by 0 bases and J by 0 bases, with 10 bases between the two germline ends. CDR3 residues: CASSLGTAYSGNTIYF. CDR3 bases: TGCGCCAGCAGCTTGGGGACAGCCTACTCTGGAAACACCATATATTTT. Full variable domain (rest looked up from reference TRBV5-1 and TRBJ1-3): KAGVTQTPRYLIKTRGQQVTLSCSPISGHRSVSWYQQTPGQGLQFLFEYFSETQRNKGNFPGRFSGRQFSNSRSEMNVSTLELGDSALYLCASSLGTAYSGNTIYFGEGSWLTVV.

The chain has TRBV29-1 and TRBJ2-7, with unresolved D. This CDR3 comprises 11 residues. Between the trimmed V and J ends, which lost 3 bases and 3 bases, there was a span of 6 bases. Per the germline V gene, CDR1 is SQVTM and CDR2 is ANQGSEA. CDR3 coding DNA: TGCAGCGTTGATGTCGGCTACGAGCAGTACTTC. Protein product: CSVDVGYEQYF.